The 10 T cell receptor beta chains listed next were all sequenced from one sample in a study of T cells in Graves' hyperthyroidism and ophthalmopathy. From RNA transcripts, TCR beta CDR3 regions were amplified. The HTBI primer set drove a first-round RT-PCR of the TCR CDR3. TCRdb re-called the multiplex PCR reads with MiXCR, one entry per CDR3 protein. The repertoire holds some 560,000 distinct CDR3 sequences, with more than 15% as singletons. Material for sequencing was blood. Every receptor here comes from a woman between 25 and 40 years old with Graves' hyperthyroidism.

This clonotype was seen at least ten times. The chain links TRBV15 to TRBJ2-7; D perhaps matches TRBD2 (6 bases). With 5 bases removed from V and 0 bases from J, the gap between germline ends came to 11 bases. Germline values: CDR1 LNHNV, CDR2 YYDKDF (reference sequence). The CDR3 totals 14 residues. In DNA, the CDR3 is TGTGCCACCAGCCTGAGACTAGACTCCTACGAGCAGTACTTC. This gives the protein CATSLRLDSYEQYF.

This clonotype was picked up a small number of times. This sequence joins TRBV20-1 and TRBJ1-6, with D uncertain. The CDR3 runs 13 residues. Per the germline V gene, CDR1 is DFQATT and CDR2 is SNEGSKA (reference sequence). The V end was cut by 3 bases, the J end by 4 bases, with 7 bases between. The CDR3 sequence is CSASPGYNSPLHF. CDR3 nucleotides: TGCAGTGCTAGTCCCGGGTATAATTCACCCCTCCACTTT.

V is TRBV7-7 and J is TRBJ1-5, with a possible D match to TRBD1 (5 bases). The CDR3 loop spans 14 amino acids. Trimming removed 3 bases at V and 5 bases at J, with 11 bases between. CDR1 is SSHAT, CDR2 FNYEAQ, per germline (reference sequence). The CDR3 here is CASSFAPGYQPQHF. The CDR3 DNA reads TGTGCCAGCAGCTTTGCCCCAGGGTATCAGCCCCAGCATTTT.

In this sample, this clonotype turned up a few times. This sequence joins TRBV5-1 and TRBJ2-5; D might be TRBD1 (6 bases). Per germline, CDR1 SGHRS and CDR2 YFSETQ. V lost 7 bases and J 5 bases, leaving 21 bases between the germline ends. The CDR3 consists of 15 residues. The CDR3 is CASSQTGSSGETQYF. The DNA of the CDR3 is TGCGCCAGCTCGCAAACAGGGTCGAGCGGTGAGACCCAGTACTTC.

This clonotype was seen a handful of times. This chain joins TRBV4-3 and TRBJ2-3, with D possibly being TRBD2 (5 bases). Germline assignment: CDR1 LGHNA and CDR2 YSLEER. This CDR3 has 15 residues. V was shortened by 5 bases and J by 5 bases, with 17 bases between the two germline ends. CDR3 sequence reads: CASSIRGLAGDTQYF. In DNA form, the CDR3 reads TGCGCCAGCAGCATCAGAGGGCTAGCAGGAGATACGCAGTATTTT.

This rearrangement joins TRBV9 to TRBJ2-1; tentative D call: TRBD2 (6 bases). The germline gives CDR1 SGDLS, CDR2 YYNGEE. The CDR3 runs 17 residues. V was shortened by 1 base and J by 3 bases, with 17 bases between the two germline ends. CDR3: CASSVYPGSSDYNEQFF. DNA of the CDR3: TGTGCCAGCAGCGTATACCCCGGGAGCTCGGACTACAATGAGCAGTTCTTC. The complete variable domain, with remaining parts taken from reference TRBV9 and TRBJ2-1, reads DSGVTQTPKHLITATGQRVTLRCSPRSGDLSVYWYQQSLDQGLQFLIQYYNGEERAKGNILERFSAQQFPDLHSELNLSSLELGDSALYFCASSVYPGSSDYNEQFFGPGTRLTVL.

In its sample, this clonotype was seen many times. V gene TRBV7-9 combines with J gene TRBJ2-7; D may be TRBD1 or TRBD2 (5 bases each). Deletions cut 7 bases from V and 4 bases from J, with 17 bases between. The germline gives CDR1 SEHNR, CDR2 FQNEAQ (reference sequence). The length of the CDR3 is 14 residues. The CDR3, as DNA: TGTGCCAGCACCCTGGTCGGCAGGGAGTACGAGCAGTACTTC. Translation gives CASTLVGREYEQYF.

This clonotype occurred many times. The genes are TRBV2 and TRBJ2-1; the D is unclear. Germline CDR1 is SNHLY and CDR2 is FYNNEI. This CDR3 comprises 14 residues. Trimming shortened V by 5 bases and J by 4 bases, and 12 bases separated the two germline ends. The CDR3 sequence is CASSRAVGYNEQFF. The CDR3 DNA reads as TGTGCCAGCAGTAGGGCAGTAGGATACAATGAGCAGTTCTTC.

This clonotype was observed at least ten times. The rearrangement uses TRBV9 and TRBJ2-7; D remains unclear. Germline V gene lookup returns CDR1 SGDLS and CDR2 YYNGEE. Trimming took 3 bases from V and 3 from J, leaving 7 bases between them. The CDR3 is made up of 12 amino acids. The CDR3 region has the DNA TGTGCCAGCAGCGGAGAAGGCTACGAGCAGTACTTC. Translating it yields CASSGEGYEQYF.

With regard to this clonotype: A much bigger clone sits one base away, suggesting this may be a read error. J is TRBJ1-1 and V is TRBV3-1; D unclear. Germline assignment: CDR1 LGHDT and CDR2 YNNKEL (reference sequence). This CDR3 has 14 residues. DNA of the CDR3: TGTGCCAGCAGCCAAAGGGCGGGTGTCACTGAAGCTCTCTTT. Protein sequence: CASSQRAGVTEALF. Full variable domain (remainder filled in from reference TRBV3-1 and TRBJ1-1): DTAVSQTPKYLVTQMGNDKSIKCEQNLGHDTMYWYKQDSKKFLKIMFSYNNKELIINETVPNRFSPKSPDKAHLNLHINSLELGDSAVYFCASSQRAGVTEALFGQGTRLTVV.